This T cell receptor beta chain was sequenced for a study of identical twins (TCRdb year 2016). Concerning the study at large: To test whether fetal clonotypes persist, the study used deep sequencing on TCR alpha and beta repertoires from monozygotic twins, unrelated adults of various ages, and cord blood. Replicate twin experiments were performed at different times using different library preparation protocols to rule out contamination.

V loses 5 bases of germline sequence and J loses 7 bases, and the interval between the two ends is 9 bases. The CDR3 holds 13 amino acids from the cysteine to the phenylalanine. Solely the CDR3 DNA is kept, with 39 bases framed from the first base. Based on the germline V gene, the CDR1 and CDR2 sequences are SGHTA and FQGNSA. Every donor was a healthy Caucasian. Three pairs of female monozygotic twins, all aged about 18 to 29 years, made up the twin cohort. Positive isolation kits from Invitrogen were used to isolate CD4+ and CD8+ T cell populations. Libraries were prepared through 5' RACE. The instrument given in TCRdb is Illumina HiSeq 2000. Template switching added a universal primer binding site, and the final cDNA carried a unique molecular identifier that allowed TCR cDNA molecules to be counted accurately. Specific primers in the conserved constant-segment region were used to synthesize first-strand cDNA for the TCR alpha and beta chains. Each cDNA library was double barcoded, with a SMART-Mk sample barcode plus Illumina barcodes, to control for contamination. TruSeq adapter sequences, together with Illumina sample barcodes, were added in two successive PCR steps. Sequencing of the TCR alpha and beta cDNA libraries was done on the Illumina HiSeq platform using custom primers. The authors processed their data as follows. MiGEC was used to process raw reads and extract unique molecular identifiers, and MiXCR was used to find CDR3 positions. Recombination models were inferred per individual with the repgenHMM and IGoR tools using an EM algorithm. Shared clonotypes were analyzed with the tcR package in R, and sharing was normalized by the product of cloneset sizes. To study raw recombination free of thymic and clonal selection effects, out-of-frame nonproductive sequences were analyzed. Through fastp at Q25 and MiXCR, TCRdb rebuilt clones from the public reads, retaining in-frame beta chains. Each CDR3 protein appears once, grouped with its most common genes and DNA. TCRdb's processing, not the study's, gives the V and J calls here. The sample has fewer than 550,000 distinct CDR3 sequences on record, 15% of them singletons. The top ten clonotypes cover around 0.4% of the sample.

This clonotype was recorded at least ten times. The antigen this receptor binds is unknown. Per-nucleotide qualities are absent, and no much larger clonotype sits a single base away. Study-wide conclusions, independent of this receptor: Fewer insertions were carried by abundant cord blood beta clonotypes; a weaker similar trend was observed in young adult naive repertoires, while no such trend was observed in memory repertoires. Zero-insertion analyses could be partly confounded by invariant T cells such as MAIT and iNKT, though diverse VJ usage argued against such confounding for most clonotypes. In monozygotic twins, recombination models systematically underestimated out-of-frame TCR alpha sharing, but the models matched the sharing seen between unrelated individuals. A weaker excess of twin sharing was found in beta out-of-frame sequences because the signal-to-noise ratio was lowered by fewer shared sequences. Out-of-frame TCR alpha sequences shared between twins showed an excess of low generation-probability sequences compared with coincidental sharing between unrelated individuals. Conclusions relied on cross-sectional statistical analysis, since the same donors could not be followed over many years.

The sample was also linked to a second study, of yellow fever vaccine responses in identical twins. The second study reports: According to the authors, in identical twins the way T cells responded to vaccination appeared partly convergent and partly personalized. The study precisely tracked vaccine-responding T cell clones in identical twins.

The sequencing input was CD4+ T cells sorted from blood. Recombination joined TRBV7-2 with TRBJ1-6, with no reliable assignment of the D segment. The clonotype comes from a woman under 30 in good health. The CDR3 region has the sequence CASSTRGNSPLHF. DNA sequence: TGTGCCAGCAGCACAAGAGGGAATTCACCCCTCCACTTT.